Shown below are 9 T cell receptor beta chains from a single sample sequenced in a study of blood T cell repertoires in COVID-19. Produced via immunoSEQ multiplex PCR; TCRdb's table is partial and in-frame only. The top ten clones hold roughly 1.4% of a sample with approximately 110,000 clones, around 85% of them seen once. Material: peripheral blood. These receptors all come from a man aged 50 or older with acute or convalescent COVID-19.

The chain couples TRBV24-1 to TRBJ2-2; TRBD1 agrees at 7 bases. With V trimmed by 3 bases and J by 3 bases, 9 bases remained unmatched. The CDR3 is 17 amino acids. Germline loops: CDR1 KGHDR, CDR2 SFDVKD. CDR3: CATSDPRMGQHTGELFF. The DNA for the CDR3 is TGTGCCACCAGTGATCCTCGTATGGGACAGCACACCGGGGAGCTGTTTTTT.

This chain uses TRBV19 with TRBJ1-2; D not resolved. From germline, CDR1 is LNHDA and CDR2 SQIVND (reference sequence). CDR3 size: 12 residues. V dropped 6 bases and J dropped 1 base, with 6 bases sitting between them. CDR3 protein: CASRNSNYGYTF. CDR3 sequence (DNA): TGTGCCAGTAGGAACAGTAACTATGGCTACACCTTC.

The chain couples TRBV7-2 to TRBJ1-1; possible D gene TRBD1, 5 bases. From germline, CDR1 is SGHTA and CDR2 FQGNSA. The V end lost 5 bases, the J end lost 4 bases, and 14 bases lay between the germline ends. The CDR3 has 14 amino acids. CDR3 in amino acids: CASSPGQARTEAFF. In DNA form, the CDR3 reads TGTGCCAGCAGCCCAGGGCAGGCGCGCACTGAAGCTTTCTTT. Looking up the rest from reference TRBV7-2 and TRBJ1-1 gives the full variable domain: GAGVSQSPSNKVTEKGKDVELRCDPISGHTALYWYRQSLGQGLEFLIYFQGNSAPDKSGLPSDRFSAERTGGSVSTLTIQRTQQEDSAVYLCASSPGQARTEAFFGQGTRLTVV.

J is TRBJ2-1 and V is TRBV28; perhaps TRBD1 as D (5 bases). CDR1 MDHEN and CDR2 SYDVKM come from the germline V gene. V was trimmed by 5 bases and J by 1 base, leaving 9 bases between them. The CDR3 has 14 amino acids. CDR3 coding DNA: TGTGCCAGCAGTCTGGGGCTTTCCTACAATGAGCAGTTCTTC. Amino acid sequence: CASSLGLSYNEQFF.

This clone showed up just a few times. Here the CDR3 DNA reads TGTGCCAGCAGCACCGCTAGCGGGGAAAACAATGAGCAGTTCTTC. As protein: CASSTASGENNEQFF. The chain uses TRBV7-6 and TRBJ2-1; 9 bases line up with TRBD2. Germline V gives CDR1 SGHVS, CDR2 FNYEAQ. Unmatched junction bases numbered 7, after V lost 5 bases and J lost 5 bases. The length of the CDR3 is 15 residues.

This chain links TRBV11-2 with TRBJ1-6, with 7 nucleotides matching TRBD1. CDR1 SGHAT and CDR2 FQNNGV come from the germline V gene. This CDR3 has 13 amino acids. The CDR3 DNA follows: TGTGCGTTCGGTCCAGGGGGGAATTCACCCCTCCACTTT. It specifies CAFGPGGNSPLHF.

The V call is TRBV12-3 or TRBV12-4, the J call TRBJ1-1; D unclear. Trimming left V 2 bases short and J 3 bases short, with 7 bases between. The CDR3 spans 13 residues. For the CDR3, the DNA is TGTGCCAGCAGTTTAAACAGTTACACTGAAGCTTTCTTT. Amino acid sequence: CASSLNSYTEAFF.

The chain joins TRBV10-1 to TRBJ2-1; 7 nucleotides agree with TRBD2. The V gene end was trimmed by 2 bases and the J gene end by 4 bases; junction bases not matched to a gene: 5. Germline lookup yields CDR1 WNHNN and CDR2 SYGVQD (reference sequence). The CDR3 is 15 residues long. The DNA of the CDR3 is TGCGCCAGCAGTGAGCCGGGGGGACTGTACAATGAGCAGTTCTTC. It yields the protein CASSEPGGLYNEQFF.

V is TRBV30 and J is TRBJ1-2; D possibly corresponds to TRBD1 (6 bases). CDR1 and CDR2 (germline): GTSNPN, SVGIG (reference sequence). Trimming cost V 3 bases and J 6 bases, with 17 bases left between them. CDR3 length: 14 residues. DNA of the CDR3: TGTGCCTGGAGGGTACAGGGAATAGGTGATGGCTACACCTTC. Its translation: CAWRVQGIGDGYTF.